This T cell receptor (beta chain) originates from a study of response to subunit inactivated influenza vaccine. Points from the study as a whole: The authors suggested that few new T cells are recruited per seasonal influenza vaccination.

A few counts support this clonotype. Its antigen is currently unknown. MiXCR, applied by TCRdb to the RT-PCR reads, yields one record per CDR3 protein. The sample lists hundreds of thousands of distinct CDR3 sequences; 15% to 19% were seen once. Trimming stripped 4 bases from V and 0 bases from J, with 10 bases between. CDR3 length equals 13 residues. Germline V gives CDR1 DFQATT, CDR2 SNEGSKA (reference sequence). The rearrangement joins TRBV20-1 to TRBJ2-7, with D perhaps matching TRBD2 (6 bases). The sample here was PBMCs from blood, taken approximately 13 days after vaccination. This receptor was obtained from a man aged 45-60 years who received an inactivated influenza vaccine. Here the CDR3 DNA reads TGCAGTGCTACTAGCGCAAGCTCCTACGAGCAGTACTTC. It codes for CSATSASSYEQYF.